The 2 T cell receptor beta chains in this list originate from one sample, sequenced in a study of blood T cell repertoires in COVID-19. TCRdb's copy holds only in-frame clones and misses some; the assay was immunoSEQ multiplex PCR. Of 90,000 to 150,000 clones listed, 75% to 85% are singletons. Material for sequencing was peripheral blood. The receptors here all came from a human donor in a cohort sampled during active COVID-19.

The V call is TRBV9, the J call TRBJ2-5, with 14 bases lining up with TRBD2. The CDR3 is 16 residues long. Germline assignment: CDR1 SGDLS and CDR2 YYNGEE. V was clipped by 2 bases and J by 2 bases; unmatched bases: 2. DNA of the CDR3: TGTGCCAGCAGCGTCGGGACTAGCGGGGGACAAGAGACCCAGTACTTC. This codes for CASSVGTSGGQETQYF. The full variable domain, completed using reference TRBV9 and TRBJ2-5, is DSGVTQTPKHLITATGQRVTLRCSPRSGDLSVYWYQQSLDQGLQFLIQYYNGEERAKGNILERFSAQQFPDLHSELNLSSLELGDSALYFCASSVGTSGGQETQYFGPGTRLLVL.

This clone occurred a few times. This CDR3 is also generated by other DNA sequences in the sample. The chain combines TRBV5-1 with TRBJ2-3, with 8 bases matching TRBD2. The germline V gene has CDR1 SGHRS and CDR2 YFSETQ. The CDR3 is made up of 15 amino acids. V lost 3 bases and J lost 2; bases outside the gene matches: 5. For the CDR3, the DNA is TGCGCCAGCAGCTCCTTAGCGGGGCTCACAGATACGCAGTATTTT. Its translation is CASSSLAGLTDTQYF. Variable domain in full (rest from reference TRBV5-1 and TRBJ2-3): KAGVTQTPRYLIKTRGQQVTLSCSPISGHRSVSWYQQTPGQGLQFLFEYFSETQRNKGNFPGRFSGRQFSNSRSEMNVSTLELGDSALYLCASSSLAGLTDTQYFGPGTRLTVL.